Listed below are T cell receptor beta chains from one sample, sequenced in a study of blood T cell repertoires in COVID-19. Sequencing was performed with immunoSEQ multiplex PCR; in TCRdb, only in-frame clones are kept and a portion is missing. The table includes more than 110,000 clones, approximately 80% detected once. Sequenced sample: PBMCs or T cells enriched from blood (not recorded which). The receptors here all came from a woman aged 18-29 years who had been exposed to COVID-19. Both conserved end residues are part of each CDR3. A D gene is named only where the DNA matches it firmly. Size values are once, few and many counts, or a class for expanded clones, and some rows have none.

>NA|TRBJ2-7|TRBV7-9|NA
CASSFKSPEQYF
TGTGCCAGCAGCTTCAAAAGCCCCGAGCAGTACTTC
>NA|TRBJ2-5|TRBV5-6|few
CASSPGQHQETQYF
TGTGCCAGCAGCCCCGGACAGCACCAAGAGACCCAGTACTTC
>TRBD1|TRBJ1-4|TRBV3-1/TRBV3-2|NA
CASSRGGGREKLFF
TGTGCCAGCAGCCGAGGGGGCGGAAGGGAAAAACTGTTTTTT
>NA|TRBJ1-1|TRBV11-2|few
CASSAELNTEAFF
TGTGCCAGCAGCGCGGAACTTAACACTGAAGCTTTCTTT
>NA|TRBJ2-1|TRBV7-9|NA
CASSWRVNEQFF
TGTGCCAGCAGCTGGCGGGTCAATGAGCAGTTCTTC
>TRBD1|TRBJ1-2|TRBV27|NA
CASSSNRGRVVGYTF
TGTGCCAGCAGTTCAAACAGGGGGCGCGTTGTTGGCTACACCTTC
>TRBD1|TRBJ1-5|TRBV28|NA
CASSVVTGSNQPQHF
TGTGCCAGCAGTGTTGTGACAGGGAGCAATCAGCCCCAGCATTTT
>NA|TRBJ2-1|TRBV4-3|once
CASSQDTGVNEQFF
TGCGCCAGCAGCCAAGACACGGGAGTGAATGAGCAGTTCTTC
>NA|TRBJ1-1|TRBV10-2|NA
CASSGGGVGSEAFF
TGCGCCAGCAGTGGAGGAGGGGTGGGGAGTGAAGCTTTCTTT
>TRBD1|TRBJ1-5|TRBV27|NA
CASSQLGQAPNQPQHF
TGTGCCAGCAGTCAACTCGGACAGGCTCCGAATCAGCCCCAGCATTTT
>NA|TRBJ2-3|TRBV27|NA
CASSLDRPLLGADTQYF
TGTGCCAGCAGTCTCGACCGTCCTTTGCTAGGGGCAGATACGCAGTATTTT
>NA|TRBJ2-1|TRBV28|NA
CASGPTNYNEQFF
TGTGCCAGCGGCCCAACCAACTACAATGAGCAGTTCTTC
>TRBD2|TRBJ2-1|TRBV3-1/TRBV3-2|NA
CASSPIAGAYNEQFF
TGTGCCAGCAGCCCCATTGCGGGAGCCTACAATGAGCAGTTCTTC
>NA|TRBJ2-1|TRBV3-1/TRBV3-2|NA
CASSSGSRTRYEQFF
TGTGCCAGCAGCTCCGGGTCTAGGACTCGCTATGAGCAGTTCTTC
>TRBD1|TRBJ1-1|TRBV9|NA
CASSVGTGTAEAFF
TGTGCCAGCAGTGTGGGGACAGGGACAGCTGAAGCTTTCTTT
>NA|TRBJ2-5|TRBV7-2|NA
CASSLQRQETQYF
TGTGCCAGCAGCTTACAGCGGCAAGAGACCCAGTACTTC
>TRBD2|TRBJ2-1|TRBV28|NA
CASTLLAGARLYNEQFF
TGTGCCAGCACCCTACTAGCGGGGGCGAGGTTGTACAATGAGCAGTTCTTC
>TRBD1|TRBJ1-2|TRBV6-2/TRBV6-3|NA
CASSFQDRDFLTF
TGTGCCAGCAGTTTCCAGGACAGGGATTTTCTCACCTTC
>TRBD1|TRBJ1-5|TRBV28|NA
CASSLILGTGEVTSNQPQHF
TGTGCCAGCAGTTTAATTTTAGGGACAGGGGAGGTGACTAGCAATCAGCCCCAGCATTTT
>NA|TRBJ2-1|TRBV6-5|NA
CASSFKHNEQFF
TGTGCCAGCAGCTTCAAGCACAATGAGCAGTTCTTC
>NA|TRBJ1-4|TRBV11-2|NA
CASSLASGKLFF
TGTGCCAGCAGCTTAGCTTCCGGAAAACTGTTTTTT
>TRBD1|TRBJ1-4|TRBV13|NA
CASSYTGTGVEKLFF
TGTGCCAGCAGCTACACCGGGACAGGGGTTGAAAAACTGTTTTTT
>TRBD1|TRBJ2-1|TRBV9|NA
CASSVGQEYFNEQFF
TGTGCCAGCAGCGTCGGACAGGAATATTTCAATGAGCAGTTCTTC
>TRBD2|TRBJ2-1|TRBV15|NA
CATSRGLAGGPGNEQFF
TGTGCCACCAGCAGAGGACTAGCGGGAGGGCCGGGGAATGAGCAGTTCTTC
>NA|TRBJ2-5|TRBV6-2/TRBV6-3|NA
CASSYGSGEETQYF
TGTGCCAGCAGTTACGGTAGCGGCGAAGAGACCCAGTACTTC
>TRBD2|TRBJ2-5|TRBV4-2|NA
CASSLGGREDSRGTQYF
TGTGCCAGCAGCCTCGGGGGGCGGGAGGACTCTAGGGGGACCCAGTACTTC
>NA|TRBJ2-4|TRBV12-3/TRBV12-4|NA
CATSTGKNIQYF
TGTGCCACCTCAACAGGCAAAAACATTCAGTACTTC
>NA|TRBJ2-7|TRBV11-2|NA
CASSLEADEQYF
TGTGCCAGCAGCTTAGAGGCCGACGAGCAGTACTTC
>TRBD1|TRBJ2-7|TRBV5-8|NA
CASSLVLGTERSYEQYF
TGTGCCAGCAGCTTGGTTTTAGGGACAGAAAGATCCTACGAGCAGTACTTC
>TRBD1|TRBJ1-1|TRBV7-9|NA
CASSLQGQATEAFF
TGTGCCAGCAGCTTACAAGGACAGGCAACTGAAGCTTTCTTT
>NA|TRBJ1-4|TRBV4-3|NA
CASSQSGGPEKLFF
TGCGCCAGCAGCCAATCGGGTGGCCCGGAAAAACTGTTTTTT
>TRBD1|TRBJ1-2|TRBV27|NA
CASSSWGTGGDGYTF
TGTGCCAGCTCCTCATGGGGGACAGGGGGCGATGGCTACACCTTC
>TRBD1|TRBJ1-2|TRBV3-1/TRBV3-2|once
CASRGLGTGSYGYTF
TGTGCCAGCAGAGGCCTGGGGACAGGGAGCTATGGCTACACCTTC
>NA|TRBJ2-1|TRBV27|NA
CASSRGNEQFF
TGTGCCAGCAGCAGAGGCAATGAGCAGTTCTTC
>TRBD1|TRBJ2-5|TRBV10-3|once
CAISPGQGAGGETQYF
TGTGCCATCAGTCCGGGACAGGGGGCGGGAGGGGAGACCCAGTACTTC
>TRBD2|TRBJ2-1|TRBV5-1|NA
CASSLVASGRENEQFF
TGCGCCAGCAGCTTGGTAGCTAGCGGGAGGGAGAATGAGCAGTTCTTC
>TRBD2|TRBJ2-1|TRBV7-9|NA
CASSHTGLAGNEQFF
TGTGCCAGCAGCCACACGGGACTAGCGGGCAATGAGCAGTTCTTC
>TRBD1|TRBJ1-5|TRBV5-5|NA
CASSLSGQGTQPQHF
TGTGCCAGCAGCTTATCTGGACAGGGTACTCAGCCCCAGCATTTT
>TRBD1|TRBJ2-1|TRBV5-4|NA
CASSLADGRGRNEQFF
TGTGCCAGCAGCTTGGCGGACGGCAGGGGGAGAAATGAGCAGTTCTTC
>TRBD1|TRBJ2-6|TRBV29-1|once
CSVDGTGGSGANVLTF
TGCAGCGTTGACGGGACAGGGGGATCTGGGGCCAACGTCCTGACTTTC
>NA|TRBJ1-2|TRBV5-1|NA
CASSLEGYYGYTF
TGCGCCAGCAGCTTGGAGGGGTACTATGGCTACACCTTC
>NA|TRBJ2-5|TRBV28|NA
CASRLPVQETQYF
TGTGCCAGCAGATTACCAGTCCAAGAGACCCAGTACTTC
>TRBD1|TRBJ1-5|TRBV18|NA
CASSPLGQGVNQPQHF
TGTGCCAGCTCACCCCTCGGGCAGGGGGTCAATCAGCCCCAGCATTTT
>NA|TRBJ1-3|TRBV10-3|NA
CAISSDSSGNTIYF
TGTGCCATCAGTTCTGACAGCTCTGGAAACACCATATATTTT
>NA|TRBJ2-2|TRBV11-2|NA
CASSSLYTGGAPFGELFF
TGTGCCAGCAGCTCCCTCTATACTGGCGGAGCCCCTTTCGGGGAGCTGTTTTTT
>TRBD1|TRBJ1-6|TRBV4-2|NA
CASSQRPGQGAENSPLHF
TGTGCCAGCAGCCAAAGACCGGGACAGGGGGCTGAGAATTCACCCCTCCACTTT
>NA|TRBJ1-3|TRBV14|NA
CASSQVSLSGNTIYF
TGTGCCAGCAGCCAAGTCAGTCTCTCTGGAAACACCATATATTTT
>TRBD1|TRBJ2-7|TRBV19|once
CASSISGTGRYEQYF
TGTGCCAGTAGTATATCCGGGACAGGGAGGTACGAGCAGTACTTC
>NA|TRBJ2-1|TRBV6-5|NA
CASSYSASYNEQFF
TGTGCCAGCAGTTACTCGGCCAGCTACAATGAGCAGTTCTTC
>TRBD2|TRBJ2-3|TRBV11-3|NA
CASSPHPGSGRSDTQYF
TGTGCCAGCAGCCCACATCCCGGTAGCGGGAGATCGGATACGCAGTATTTT